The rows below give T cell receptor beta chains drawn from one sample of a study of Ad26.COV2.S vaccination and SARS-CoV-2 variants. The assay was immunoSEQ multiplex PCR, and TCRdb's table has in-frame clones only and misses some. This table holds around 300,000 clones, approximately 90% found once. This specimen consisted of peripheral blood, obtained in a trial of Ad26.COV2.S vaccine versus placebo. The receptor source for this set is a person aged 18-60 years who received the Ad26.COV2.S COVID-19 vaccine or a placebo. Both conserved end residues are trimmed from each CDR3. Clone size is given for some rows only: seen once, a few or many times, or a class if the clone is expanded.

CDR3 protein: ASTKMYSNQPQH
clone size: .
J gene: TRBJ1-5
V gene: TRBV18

CDR3 protein: ASSLAGRAVGYGYT
clone size: .
J gene: TRBJ1-2
V gene: TRBV11-2

CDR3 protein: ASSQDRPLNTEAF
clone size: .
J gene: TRBJ1-1
V gene: TRBV14

CDR3 protein: ASSFPDRGLYNSPLH
clone size: .
J gene: TRBJ1-6
V gene: TRBV7-2

CDR3 protein: ASSFNHRDNSPLH
clone size: .
J gene: TRBJ1-6
V gene: TRBV11-2

CDR3 protein: ASSYGGRGNTIY
clone size: .
J gene: TRBJ1-3
V gene: TRBV6-6

CDR3 protein: ASSLIEPTLGNEQF
clone size: .
J gene: TRBJ2-1
V gene: TRBV5-6

CDR3 protein: AARRVATDTQY
clone size: .
J gene: TRBJ2-3
V gene: TRBV6-5

CDR3 protein: ASSVEAGRTNEKLF
clone size: .
J gene: TRBJ1-4
V gene: TRBV9

CDR3 protein: ASSIVGDGTEAF
clone size: .
J gene: TRBJ1-1
V gene: TRBV19

CDR3 protein: ASFAEGNEKLF
clone size: .
J gene: TRBJ1-4
V gene: TRBV5-1

CDR3 protein: ATSDLQQGYSPLH
clone size: many
J gene: TRBJ1-6
V gene: TRBV24-1

CDR3 protein: ASSRWTGLNTEAF
clone size: .
J gene: TRBJ1-1
V gene: TRBV18

CDR3 protein: ASSIWGSGNEQF
clone size: .
J gene: TRBJ2-1
V gene: TRBV19

CDR3 protein: AWSHEYEQY
clone size: once
J gene: TRBJ2-7
V gene: TRBV30

CDR3 protein: ASSSTYPSKKVGELF
clone size: .
J gene: TRBJ2-2
V gene: TRBV11-3

CDR3 protein: ASSLLAGGTDTQY
clone size: few
J gene: TRBJ2-3
V gene: TRBV6-4

CDR3 protein: ASSLSTGRREASDTQY
clone size: .
J gene: TRBJ2-3
V gene: TRBV28

CDR3 protein: ASSPRGYSNMNTEAF
clone size: .
J gene: TRBJ1-1
V gene: TRBV18

CDR3 protein: ASSPQERSWSSYNEQF
clone size: .
J gene: TRBJ2-1
V gene: TRBV7-3

CDR3 protein: RAEGAGAF
clone size: few
J gene: TRBJ1-1
V gene: TRBV20-1

CDR3 protein: ASSFGQNYEQY
clone size: once
J gene: TRBJ2-7
V gene: TRBV5-4

CDR3 protein: AITGGSYNSPLH
clone size: .
J gene: TRBJ1-6
V gene: TRBV6-5

CDR3 protein: ASSRDISNTGELF
clone size: .
J gene: TRBJ2-2
V gene: TRBV7-2

CDR3 protein: ATSRDHGGGAV
clone size: .
J gene: TRBJ2-7
V gene: TRBV15

CDR3 protein: ATSVSETQY
clone size: .
J gene: TRBJ2-5
V gene: TRBV15

CDR3 protein: ASSPLPNTEAF
clone size: .
J gene: TRBJ1-1
V gene: TRBV3-1/TRBV3-2

CDR3 protein: ASSFRQRGETQY
clone size: once
J gene: TRBJ2-5
V gene: TRBV27

CDR3 protein: ASSPTGTGNEQY
clone size: once
J gene: TRBJ2-7
V gene: TRBV6-2/TRBV6-3

CDR3 protein: ASSSGPPYEQY
clone size: .
J gene: TRBJ2-7
V gene: TRBV27

CDR3 protein: ASTPPGHPYEQY
clone size: .
J gene: TRBJ2-7
V gene: TRBV6-5

CDR3 protein: ASSSRGGADGNTIY
clone size: .
J gene: TRBJ1-3
V gene: TRBV21-1

CDR3 protein: ASSYTTLNYGYT
clone size: once
J gene: TRBJ1-2
V gene: TRBV6-2/TRBV6-3

CDR3 protein: ASSYRSDTQY
clone size: .
J gene: TRBJ2-3
V gene: TRBV27

CDR3 protein: ASSQRTGGNYGYT
clone size: .
J gene: TRBJ1-2
V gene: TRBV2

CDR3 protein: SVDSPGGHTYEQY
clone size: .
J gene: TRBJ2-7
V gene: TRBV29-1

CDR3 protein: ASSYPGVPNQPQH
clone size: once
J gene: TRBJ1-5
V gene: TRBV6-2/TRBV6-3